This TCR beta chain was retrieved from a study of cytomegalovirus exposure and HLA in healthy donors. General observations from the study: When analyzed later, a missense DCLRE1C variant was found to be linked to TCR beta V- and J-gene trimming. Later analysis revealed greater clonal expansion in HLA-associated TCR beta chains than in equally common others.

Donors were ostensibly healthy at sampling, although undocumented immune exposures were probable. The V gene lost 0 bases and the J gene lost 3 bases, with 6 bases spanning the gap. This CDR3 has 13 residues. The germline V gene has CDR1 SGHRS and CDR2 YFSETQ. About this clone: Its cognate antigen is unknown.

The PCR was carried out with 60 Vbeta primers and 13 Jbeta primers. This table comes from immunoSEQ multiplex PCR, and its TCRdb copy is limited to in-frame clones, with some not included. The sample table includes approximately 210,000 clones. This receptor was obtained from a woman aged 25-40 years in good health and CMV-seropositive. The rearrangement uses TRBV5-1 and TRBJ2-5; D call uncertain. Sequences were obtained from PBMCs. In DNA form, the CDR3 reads TGCGCCAGCAGCTTGGGGAGCAAAGAGACCCAGTACTTC. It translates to CASSLGSKETQYF.